The sequence of this T cell receptor beta chain was determined in a study of shared clonotypes between healthy human individuals. Whole-study findings and limits: Estimated richness was generally greater in naive than memory subsets.

CDR3 length: 14 residues. Germline V CDR1 and CDR2: SGHAT, FQDESV (reference sequence). The V end lost 1 base, the J end lost 0 bases, and 6 bases lay between the germline ends. A note on this clone: Its target is unknown. This sample includes further DNA sequences coding for the same CDR3.

This was a deep-level run. Sorted subsets were amplified in replicate PCRs using about 200 ng DNA, tens of thousands of T cell genomes. Here immunoSEQ multiplex PCR was the method, and the copy in TCRdb shows in-frame clones only, minus some. This sample has about 2.4 million clones, with roughly 93% found just once. This sequence originates from a man between 18 and 29 years old in good health. Some clones in this sample may be carry-over from other donors' samples. The rearrangement links TRBV11-1 to TRBJ1-1; no clear D. The specimen was naive CD4+ T cells from PBMCs. Subset defined: CD45RA+ positively selected. In DNA form, the CDR3 reads TGTGCCAGCAGCTTAGTGACTTTGAACACTGAAGCTTTCTTT. Amino acid sequence: CASSLVTLNTEAFF.